One sample yielded the 13 T cell receptor beta chains listed below, sequenced in a study of tissue T cells after allogeneic stem cell transplantation. Measured with immunoSEQ multiplex PCR; TCRdb has only the in-frame clones, and not every one. The sample yields approximately 4,500 clones, under 50% seen once. Stated time point: mouse harvest day 14 after allogeneic transplant. The graft held 10^6 splenic CD5+ T cells and 10^7 T-cell-depleted bone marrow cells. Sequenced input: gut tissue. These receptors all come from a female BALB/c mouse given C57BL/6 T cells with graft-versus-host disease after an allogeneic hematopoietic cell transplant.

As regards this clone: Gene names are the mouse ones. The read ends 1 residue shy of where the CDR3 ends; the end is completed using the germline J gene. The rearrangement uses TRBV26 and TRBJ2-1; D uncertain. Germline CDR1 is KGHPV and CDR2 is FQNQEV (reference sequence). Trimming took 2 bases from V and 7 from J, leaving 0 bases between them. The CDR3 covers 10 residues. This CDR3 reads CASSLAEQFF. The CDR3 DNA, read in part, is TGTGCCAGCAGTCTGGCTGAGCAGTTC.

To note about this clone: Mouse gene names and germline throughout. The read terminates 1 residue before the CDR3 end, so the remaining end is supplied by the germline J gene. The chain combines TRBV12-2 with TRBJ2-3, with 10 bases that match TRBD2. Trimming took 2 bases from V and 0 from J; bases not matched to a gene: 1. The CDR3 has 15 residues. The germline gives CDR1 SGHLS, CDR2 HYDKME. The CDR3 region is CASSPGGASAETLYF. Incomplete CDR3 DNA: TGTGCCAGCTCTCCTGGGGGGGCCAGTGCAGAAACGCTGTAT.

This clone came up a few times. The gene names given are mouse names. The read finishes 1 residue shy of the CDR3 end, and the germline J gene is used to complete it. V is TRBV3 and J is TRBJ1-1; no clear D gene. V dropped 0 bases and J dropped 1 base, with 3 bases sitting between them. Germline V lookup: CDR1 SNHLY, CDR2 FYNGKV (reference sequence). This CDR3 contains 13 residues. The chain's CDR3 is CASSLAPNTEVFF. Incomplete CDR3 DNA: TGTGCCAGCAGCTTAGCACCGAACACAGAAGTCTTC.

With respect to this clone: Germline and genes here are mouse. From the germline J gene comes the end of the CDR3, since the read stops 1 residue before it. V gene TRBV13-2 combines with J gene TRBJ2-2, with D possibly being TRBD1 (5 bases). Germline lookup yields CDR1 NNHNN and CDR2 SYGAGS (reference sequence). Trimming left V 2 bases short and J 1 base short, with 6 bases between. The CDR3 is 14 amino acids. CDR3 region: CASGERGNTGQLYF. CDR3 bases read: TGTGCCAGCGGTGAAAGGGGAAACACCGGGCAGCTCTAC.

As concerns this clone: These gene names are mouse names. This chain's CDR3 is CASSRDWGSAETLYF. The DNA read from the CDR3 is TGTGCCAGCTCCCGTGACTGGGGGAGTGCAGAAACGCTGTAT. The rearrangement joins TRBV12-2 to TRBJ2-3; TRBD2 aligns across 9 bases. Sequencing ends 1 residue short of the CDR3 end; the germline J gene provides the rest. Germline assignment: CDR1 SGHLS and CDR2 HYDKME. V dropped 4 bases and J dropped 0; count of bases not matched to a gene: 4. The CDR3 spans 15 residues.

Note on this clone: All gene names here are mouse names. The CDR3 goes on 1 residue after the read ends, and that part is filled in from the germline J gene. V usage is TRBV12-1 and J usage is TRBJ1-6; possible D gene TRBD1, 5 bases. TRBJ1-6 carries the ORF label, with uncertain function. CDR3 length equals 15 residues. V lost 0 bases, J lost 0 bases, and 5 bases lay in between. Germline V gene sequence: CDR1 SGHSN, CDR2 HYEKVE. This CDR3 reads CASSLDSSYNSPLYF. Incomplete CDR3 DNA: TGTGCCAGCTCTCTCGACAGTTCCTATAATTCGCCCCTCTAC.

Turning to this clone: The listed genes are named as in mouse. Read data end 1 residue before the CDR3 end; the end is taken from the germline J gene. The chain links TRBV3 to TRBJ1-5; 7 nucleotides match TRBD1. CDR1 and CDR2 from the germline V gene are SNHLY and FYNGKV (reference sequence). The length of the CDR3 is 13 residues. The V segment lost 5 bases and the J segment 8 bases; nucleotides outside the gene matches: 6. The CDR3 loop is CASSPVTGEAPLF. The covered CDR3 bases are TGTGCCAGCAGCCCGGTCACAGGGGAGGCTCCGCTT.

This clone appeared a few times. The gene names here belong to mouse. Sequencing ends 1 residue short of the CDR3 end; the germline J gene provides the rest. J is TRBJ2-5 and V is TRBV19; 10 nucleotides match TRBD2. This CDR3 is 15 amino acids long. V lost 2 bases, J lost 5 bases, and 5 bases stayed unmatched. Germline V gene lookup returns CDR1 FNHDT and CDR2 SITEND (reference sequence). The CDR3 here is CASSIAGGAPDTQYF. Partial CDR3 DNA: TGTGCCAGCAGTATTGCTGGGGGGGCGCCAGACACCCAGTAC. Drawing the rest from reference TRBV19 and TRBJ2-5, the complete variable domain is GGIITQTPKFLIGQEGQKLTLKCQQNFNHDTMYWYRQDSGKGLRLIYYSITENDLQKGDLSEGYDASREKKSSFSLTVTSAQKNEMAVFLCASSIAGGAPDTQYFGPGTRLLVL.

This clone was seen more than once but under ten times. The gene names given are mouse names. The CDR3 is cut off 1 residue early in the read; its end comes from the germline J gene. J is TRBJ1-1 and V is TRBV26; 10 bases agree with TRBD1. The CDR3 spans 16 residues. Unmatched junction bases numbered 6, after V lost 1 base and J lost 4 bases. The germline gives CDR1 KGHPV, CDR2 FQNQEV (reference sequence). CDR3 loop: CASSLWDRGSGTEVFF. The part of the CDR3 DNA that was read is TGTGCCAGCAGTCTGTGGGACAGGGGATCGGGCACAGAAGTCTTC.

Regarding this clone: Genes and germline are mouse. The sequence runs out 1 residue before the end of the CDR3; the remainder is reconstructed from the germline J gene. V and J are TRBV12-2 and TRBJ2-7; 10 bases match TRBD2. J lost 4 bases, V lost 3 bases, and 2 bases had no gene match. The CDR3 is 13 residues long. Germline CDR1 and CDR2: SGHLS and HYDKME. The CDR3 bases that were read are TGTGCCAGCTCTTCGGACTGGGGGTATGAACAGTAC. It translates to CASSSDWGYEQY. The full CDR3 protein is CASSSDWGYEQYF.

To note about this clone: Genes and germline come from the mouse. Read data end 1 residue before the CDR3 end; the end is taken from the germline J gene. The chain couples TRBV29 to TRBJ2-1; D is unresolved. The CDR3 covers 13 residues. V lost 6 bases, J lost 5 bases, and 11 bases lay in between. Looked up from germline, CDR1 is MSHET and CDR2 is SYDVDS. The chain's CDR3 is CASSRTRDAEQFF. The DNA read from the CDR3 is TGTGCTAGCAGCAGGACGCGCGATGCTGAGCAGTTC. Full variable domain (rest looked up from reference TRBV29 and TRBJ2-1): DMKVTQMPRYLIKRMGENVLLECGQDMSHETMYWYRQDPGLGLQLIYISYDVDSNSEGDIPKGYRVSRKKREHFSLILDSAKTNQTSVYFCASSRTRDAEQFFGPGTRLTVL.

Notes on this clone: Gene and germline names: mouse. The read terminates 1 residue ahead of where the CDR3 ends, so the germline J gene completes it. The chain carries TRBV16 and TRBJ2-3; 10 bases align to TRBD2. The CDR3 is made up of 15 amino acids. Germline-derived CDR1 and CDR2 are SGHSA and FRNQAP. V lost 4 bases and J lost 0; bases outside the gene matches: 1. The CDR3: CASSWTGGSAETLYF. The CDR3 bases that were read are TGTGCAAGCAGCTGGACTGGGGGTAGTGCAGAAACGCTGTAT.

With regard to this clone: Mouse germline and gene names are used. The CDR3 end is not reached by the read, which stops 1 residue before it; the germline J gene fills it in. The chain employs TRBV3 and TRBJ1-1; D might be TRBD1 (6 bases). The germline V gene encodes CDR1 SNHLY and CDR2 FYNGKV (reference sequence). The CDR3 length is 14 residues. V gave up 5 bases and J gave up 0 bases, with 10 bases separating them. The chain's CDR3 is CASSPGTSNTEVFF. The sequenced CDR3 bases are TGTGCCAGCAGCCCCGGGACATCAAACACAGAAGTCTTC.